The present T cell receptor (beta chain) was sequenced within a study of CD8+ T cells in alopecia areata. Extraction of RNA preceded its reverse transcription into cDNA, which served as the sequencing template. Sequencing used immunoSEQ multiplex PCR; TCRdb keeps in-frame clones, though not all of them. Among 100,000 to 150,000 clones, 55% to 80% were seen once, and the ten largest hold around 2.8%. The germline CDR1 and CDR2 sequences are SQVTM and ANQGSEA. V was pared by 4 bases and J by 8 bases, with 14 bases between. This CDR3 has 12 amino acids. The chain links TRBV29-1 to TRBJ1-2; D is ambiguous. The clonotype comes from a human donor in good health. The sequencing input was CD4+ T cells sorted from blood. The CDR3 bases are TGCAGCGTTGGACGGGCCGTGGGAGGCTACACCTTC. It codes for CSVGRAVGGYTF.